The 24 T cell receptor beta chains reported below all come from one sample, sequenced in a study of blood T cell repertoires in COVID-19. Measured with immunoSEQ multiplex PCR; TCRdb has only the in-frame clones, and not every one. The sample yields about 180,000 clones, about 82% seen once. The specimen sequenced was PBMCs or T cells enriched from blood (not recorded which). All receptors come from a young woman who had recovered from COVID-19.

The V and J genes are TRBV24-1 and TRBJ2-7, with TRBD2 identical over 10 bases. Losses at the gene ends were 4 bases for V and 3 bases for J; bases not matched to a gene: 5. The V gene's germline CDR1 is KGHDR and CDR2 SFDVKD. The CDR3 spans 15 residues. The CDR3 coding sequence is TGTGCCACCAGTGACCCCCGGACTAGCGGCTACGAGCAGTACTTC. This encodes CATSDPRTSGYEQYF.

This clone has only one observation. This chain links TRBV3-1 (or the pseudogene TRBV3-2) with TRBJ2-7; D possibly corresponds to TRBD2 (5 bases). Looked up from germline, CDR1 is LGHDT and CDR2 is YNNKEL (reference sequence). Deletions cut 3 bases from V and 2 bases from J, with 11 bases between. The CDR3 runs to 14 residues. In nucleotides, the CDR3 is TGTGCCAGCAGCCATTTCCCGGGAACCTACGAGCAGTACTTC. It specifies CASSHFPGTYEQYF.

In regard to this clone: Additional DNA sequences in this sample encode the identical CDR3. This chain connects TRBV18 to TRBJ2-7; 10 bases agree with TRBD1. This CDR3 contains 15 residues. V was pared by 0 bases and J by 4 bases, with 3 bases of the junction left unmatched. Germline V gives CDR1 KGHSH, CDR2 LQKENI. This CDR3 reads CASSPPPGQGYEQYF. The CDR3 bases are TGTGCCAGCTCACCACCTCCGGGACAGGGGTACGAGCAGTACTTC.

The V gene is TRBV27, the J gene TRBJ2-5, with D tentatively TRBD2 (6 bases). CDR1 is MNHEY and CDR2 is SMNVEV in the germline V gene (reference sequence). CDR3 length: 15 amino acids. The ends were cut back, 2 bases at V and 5 bases at J, with 15 bases in the middle. CDR3 sequence (DNA): TGTGCCAGCAGTTTAGAGGGAGCGGGCCGGGAGACCCAGTACTTC. As protein: CASSLEGAGRETQYF.

The chain recombines TRBV5-1 with TRBJ2-7; weak D call: TRBD1 (6 bases). The ends were cut back, 4 bases at V and 6 bases at J, with 17 bases in the middle. Looked up from germline, CDR1 is SGHRS and CDR2 is YFSETQ. CDR3 length equals 14 residues. CDR3 residues: CASSLTGPDTEQYF. For the CDR3, the DNA is TGCGCCAGCAGCCTGACAGGCCCGGACACCGAGCAGTACTTC.

Remarks on this clone: The same CDR3 is also encoded by other DNA sequences in this sample. The rearrangement links TRBV18 to TRBJ2-7, with TRBD1 identical over 7 bases. Germline V CDR1 and CDR2: KGHSH, LQKENI. Trimming cost V 3 bases and J 2 bases; bases outside gene matches: 4. This CDR3 comprises 14 residues. The CDR3 region is CASSPRQGTYEQYF. The CDR3 DNA is TGTGCCAGCTCACCGCGACAGGGCACCTACGAGCAGTACTTC.

The chain has TRBV29-1 and TRBJ2-7; TRBD2 is a possible D gene (6 bases). V was pared by 3 bases and J by 3 bases, with 15 bases between. Looked up from germline, CDR1 is SQVTM and CDR2 is ANQGSEA. This CDR3 comprises 14 residues. The CDR3 DNA is TGCAGCGTTGATAGGGGCGGAGGGCTCTACGAGCAGTACTTC. Amino acid sequence: CSVDRGGGLYEQYF.

The V and J genes are TRBV30 and TRBJ2-7, with a weak D call TRBD1 (6 bases). CDR3 length: 14 residues. Trimming pared 3 bases from V and 2 bases from J, leaving 14 bases between. Looked up from germline, CDR1 is GTSNPN and CDR2 is SVGIG (reference sequence). The CDR3 bases are TGTGCCTGGAGGAGTTGGGACACGACCTACGAGCAGTACTTC. The encoded protein is CAWRSWDTTYEQYF. The variable domain in full, completed from reference TRBV30 and TRBJ2-7, reads SQTIHQWPATLVQPVGSPLSLECTVEGTSNPNLYWYRQAAGRGLQLLFYSVGIGQISSEVPQNLSASRPQDRQFILSSKKLLLSDSGFYLCAWRSWDTTYEQYFGPGTRLTVT.

This sequence joins TRBV5-4 and TRBJ2-7; 7 nucleotides match TRBD1. Germline V CDR1 and CDR2: SGHNT, YYREEE (reference sequence). CDR3 length: 13 amino acids. The ends lost 1 base at V and 3 bases at J; junction bases unmatched: 1. The CDR3 loop reads CASSLRQGYEQYF. The CDR3 nucleotides read TGTGCCAGCAGCTTGAGACAGGGCTACGAGCAGTACTTC.

The chain joins TRBV9 to TRBJ1-2, with TRBD1 matching over 7 bases. The CDR3 consists of 15 residues. The trim removed 4 bases at V and 3 bases at J, leaving 9 bases unmatched. CDR1 is SGDLS, CDR2 YYNGEE, per germline. DNA for the CDR3: TGTGCCAGCAGCCTACAACGGGACAGCTACTATGGCTACACCTTC. Translation gives CASSLQRDSYYGYTF.

The rearrangement uses TRBV15 and TRBJ1-2; TRBD1 is a possible D gene (5 bases). The V gene's germline CDR1 is LNHNV and CDR2 YYDKDF (reference sequence). The CDR3 contains 17 residues. The V and J ends lost 0 bases and 2 bases respectively, with 16 bases between them. The CDR3 region is CATSRDVRDLPNYGYTF. CDR3 sequence (DNA): TGTGCCACCAGCAGAGATGTTCGGGACTTACCGAACTATGGCTACACCTTC.

The gene calls are TRBV11-2 and TRBJ1-2, with TRBD1 matching 10 bases. The CDR3 runs to 15 residues. V lost 7 bases and J lost 8; bases outside the gene matches: 13. Germline V gene sequence: CDR1 SGHAT, CDR2 FQNNGV. The CDR3 DNA reads TGTGCCAGCACCAATTTGAGGACAGGGGGGATAGGCTACACCTTC. Its translation: CASTNLRTGGIGYTF.

CDR3 DNA sequence: TGTGCCAGCAGCTCACCAACTAGCGGGACCTACGAGCAGTACTTC. Protein: CASSSPTSGTYEQYF. This chain joins TRBV7-9 and TRBJ2-7, with 10 bases matching TRBD2. The germline CDR1 and CDR2 sequences are SEHNR and FQNEAQ (reference sequence). CDR3 length: 15 residues. V dropped 4 bases and J dropped 2; count of bases not matched to a gene: 5.

The rearrangement links TRBV5-1 to TRBJ2-7; 12 bases map to TRBD2. Germline V gene sequence: CDR1 SGHRS, CDR2 YFSETQ. The V segment lost 4 bases and the J segment 5 bases; nucleotides outside the gene matches: 4. The CDR3 sequence is 14 residues long. Here the CDR3 DNA reads TGCGCCAGCAGCGCTAGCGGGAGGGTGGACGAGCAGTACTTC. Its protein product is CASSASGRVDEQYF. Combining the CDR3 with reference TRBV5-1 and TRBJ2-7 gives the whole variable domain KAGVTQTPRYLIKTRGQQVTLSCSPISGHRSVSWYQQTPGQGLQFLFEYFSETQRNKGNFPGRFSGRQFSNSRSEMNVSTLELGDSALYLCASSASGRVDEQYFGPGTRLTVT.

The rearrangement links TRBV7-2 to TRBJ1-1; D gene ambiguous. V shed 4 bases and J shed 1 base, with 13 bases lying between them. From germline, CDR1 is SGHTA and CDR2 FQGNSA. This CDR3 has 15 amino acids. The CDR3 here is CASSSNPGANTEAFF. The CDR3 DNA is TGTGCCAGCAGCTCCAACCCGGGTGCGAACACTGAAGCTTTCTTT.

On this clone itself: Germline is not matched at one junction end, which may reflect a read error. CDR3 loop: CASREGAYGNTIYF. The CDR3, as DNA: TGTGCCAGCAGGGAAGGGGCCTATGGAAACACCATATATTTT. J is TRBJ1-3 and V is TRBV2; TRBD1 might be the D (5 bases). The CDR3 loop spans 14 amino acids. Germline-derived CDR1 and CDR2 are SNHLY and FYNNEI.

The genes are TRBV6-1 and TRBJ1-4; tentative D call: TRBD1 (5 bases). The CDR3 runs 16 residues. Germline loops: CDR1 MNHNS, CDR2 SASEGT. Trimming took 2 bases from V and 8 from J, leaving 18 bases between them. The CDR3 loop is CASSETAAGGWEKLFF. DNA for the CDR3: TGTGCCAGCAGTGAAACGGCCGCGGGGGGTTGGGAAAAACTGTTTTTT.

The table lists this clone with a count of one. The rearrangement joins TRBV18 to TRBJ1-3, with 8 nucleotides matching TRBD1. This CDR3 region has 17 residues. V dropped 3 bases and J dropped 2; count of bases not matched to a gene: 9. Germline lookup yields CDR1 KGHSH and CDR2 LQKENI. CDR3 loop: CASSPHPTGGTGNTIYF. For the CDR3, the DNA is TGTGCCAGCTCACCCCATCCTACAGGGGGAACTGGAAACACCATATATTTT.

This clone occurred a few times. This sequence joins TRBV5-8 and TRBJ1-2; D is ambiguous. V dropped 4 bases and J dropped 0 bases, with 19 bases sitting between them. The germline gives CDR1 SGHTS, CDR2 YDEGEE. The CDR3 sequence is 17 residues long. The DNA for the CDR3 is TGTGCCAGCAGCCCACACCTCCCCTCTTATACTAACTATGGCTACACCTTC. Translation: CASSPHLPSYTNYGYTF.

The chain links TRBV3-1 (or the pseudogene TRBV3-2) to TRBJ2-5; D gene ambiguous. Germline values: CDR1 LGHDT, CDR2 YNNKEL (reference sequence). The CDR3 consists of 15 residues. V dropped 4 bases and J dropped 2 bases, with 14 bases sitting between them. The CDR3 reads CASSPRLTTQETQYF. The CDR3, as DNA: TGTGCCAGCAGCCCCAGACTCACGACTCAAGAGACCCAGTACTTC.

In this sample, this clone turned up once. The chain joins TRBV19 to TRBJ1-5, with TRBD1 identical over 7 bases. CDR3 length: 16 residues. The V gene end was trimmed by 4 bases and the J gene end by 3 bases; junction bases not matched to a gene: 9. Looked up from germline, CDR1 is LNHDA and CDR2 is SQIVND (reference sequence). The CDR3, as DNA: TGTGCCAGTAGTACGATGGGGGACAGAGACAATCAGCCCCAGCATTTT. Protein: CASSTMGDRDNQPQHF. Full variable domain (rest looked up from reference TRBV19 and TRBJ1-5): DGGITQSPKYLFRKEGQNVTLSCEQNLNHDAMYWYRQDPGQGLRLIYYSQIVNDFQKGDIAEGYSVSREKKESFPLTVTSAQKNPTAFYLCASSTMGDRDNQPQHFGDGTRLSIL.

Worth noting for this clone: Different DNA sequences within this sample yield the same CDR3. The chain employs TRBV10-2 and TRBJ2-7; 7 nucleotides agree with TRBD2. Germline V CDR1 and CDR2: WSHSY, SAAADI. This CDR3 comprises 12 residues. Losses at the gene ends were 5 bases for V and 3 bases for J; bases not matched to a gene: 1. The CDR3 protein is CASSSSGYEQYF. The CDR3 DNA reads as TGCGCCAGCAGTTCTAGCGGCTACGAGCAGTACTTC.

The chain has TRBV6-1 and TRBJ1-1, with no clear D. The CDR3 has 18 amino acids. V shed 0 bases and J shed 4 bases, with 21 bases lying between them. From germline, CDR1 is MNHNS and CDR2 SASEGT. The CDR3 here is CASSEAFWIRREGTEAFF. For the CDR3, the DNA is TGTGCCAGCAGTGAAGCATTTTGGATTCGGAGGGAGGGCACTGAAGCTTTCTTT.

This clone was seen a handful of times. This chain joins TRBV6-2 or TRBV6-3 and TRBJ2-3, with TRBD2 identical over 7 bases. The CDR3 is made up of 16 amino acids. CDR1 and CDR2 from the germline V gene are MNHEY and SVGEGT. The V segment lost 0 bases and the J segment 4 bases; nucleotides outside the gene matches: 7. The CDR3 loop reads CASSYSGGRGADTQYF. CDR3 nucleotide sequence: TGTGCCAGCAGTTACTCGGGCGGGAGAGGGGCAGATACGCAGTATTTT.